This T cell receptor beta chain originates from a study of T cell responses to AZD1222 COVID-19 vaccine. Study-level findings and limits: White British ancestry dominated among donors, who included more females, and clonal diversity was possibly underestimated. There were repertoire samples only from the period after the peak T cell response. Spike-spanning, vaccine-associated CD4 TCRs were dominant at 160-218 and 743-854.

Concerning this clone itself: What it recognizes is unknown.

Profiling relied on immunoSEQ multiplex PCR, and the TCRdb table lists in-frame clones only, not all of them. The sample yields tens of thousands of clones, around nine tenths seen once. Germline assignment: CDR1 KGHSH and CDR2 LQKENI. The CDR3 runs 14 residues. V was pared by 6 bases and J by 4 bases, with 9 bases of the junction left unmatched. The specimen was peripheral blood, collected on day 0 of MenACWY control vaccination. This TCR was recovered from an adult in good health. The chain has TRBV18 and TRBJ2-7; the match to TRBD1 covers 7 bases. The chain's CDR3 is CASSEGGARYEQYF. CDR3 sequence (DNA): TGTGCCAGCTCGGAAGGGGGCGCGAGGTACGAGCAGTACTTC.